One sample yielded the 25 T cell receptor beta chains listed below, sequenced in a study of T-cell reconstitution after alpha-beta-depleted transplantation in children. Unique molecular identifiers were used in preparing the TCRbeta library. TCRdb ran MiXCR on the PCR reads and lists one entry per CDR3 protein. The sample includes about 130,000 distinct CDR3 sequences, more than 9.5% of them seen just once. Specimen: PBMCs, mostly from graft donor cells, collected 180 days after TCRalphabeta/CD19-depleted stem cell transplant. The source is a girl under three years old who had a stem cell transplant for combined immunodeficiency, so the T cells may come from the graft donor.

The chain employs TRBV10-3 and TRBJ2-7; D not certain. Germline-derived CDR1 and CDR2 are ENHRY and SYGVKD. The CDR3 consists of 13 residues. Trimming removed 6 bases from V and 2 bases from J, with 11 bases in between. The CDR3 here is CAIRSGHAYEQYF. DNA for the CDR3: TGTGCCATCAGGTCGGGTCACGCCTACGAGCAGTACTTC.

Ten or more counts support this clonotype. The V call is TRBV20-1, the J call TRBJ2-2; 8 positions agree with TRBD2. V was pared by 6 bases and J by 0 bases, with 6 bases of the junction left unmatched. Germline V gene data show CDR1 as DFQATT and CDR2 as SNEGSKA (reference sequence). This CDR3 contains 15 residues. CDR3 sequence: CSAMGLVPNTGELFF. The CDR3 nucleotides are TGCAGTGCCATGGGACTAGTCCCGAACACCGGGGAGCTGTTTTTT.

This clonotype was seen a handful of times. The chain uses TRBV20-1 and TRBJ2-7; D may be TRBD1 (6 bases). CDR3 length equals 12 residues. Germline assignment: CDR1 DFQATT and CDR2 SNEGSKA (reference sequence). V dropped 0 bases and J dropped 5 bases, with 8 bases sitting between them. CDR3 DNA: TGCAGTGCTAGAGAGGACAGTCACGAGCAGTACTTC. Its protein is CSAREDSHEQYF.

The chain combines TRBV12-3 or TRBV12-4 with TRBJ2-1; 7 bases match TRBD1. The CDR3 consists of 16 residues. The trim removed 4 bases at V and 0 bases at J, leaving 6 bases unmatched. The CDR3 reads CASSSPTGVSYNEQFF. CDR3 nucleotides: TGTGCCAGCAGTTCCCCTACAGGGGTCTCCTACAATGAGCAGTTCTTC.

Only a few counts were recorded for this clonotype. This sequence joins TRBV11-2 and TRBJ2-2; weak D call: TRBD2 (6 bases). This CDR3 region has 18 residues. V was pared by 5 bases and J by 2 bases, with 21 bases between. Germline-derived CDR1 and CDR2 are SGHAT and FQNNGV. CDR3 DNA sequence: TGTGCCAGCAGCCCCCGACTGGGTAGCGGAGCTAACACCGGGGAGCTGTTTTTT. It codes for CASSPRLGSGANTGELFF.

This chain joins TRBV5-5 and TRBJ1-1; D possibly corresponds to TRBD1 (5 bases). V shed 3 bases and J shed 4 bases, with 13 bases lying between them. Germline CDR1 and CDR2: SGHKS and YYEKEE (reference sequence). The CDR3 totals 14 residues. The CDR3 here is CASSSRGLGTEAFF. The CDR3 DNA follows: TGTGCCAGCAGCTCGAGGGGTCTGGGCACTGAAGCTTTCTTT.

The chain uses TRBV10-3 and TRBJ2-7, with 9 bases that match TRBD1. The CDR3 contains 13 residues. Germline CDR1 reads ENHRY; CDR2 reads SYGVKD. The V gene end was trimmed by 4 bases and the J gene end by 5 bases; junction bases not matched to a gene: 3. The CDR3 here is CAISAGQGNEQYF. CDR3 sequence (DNA): TGTGCCATCAGTGCGGGACAGGGCAACGAGCAGTACTTC.

The chain carries TRBV20-1 and TRBJ2-1, with TRBD1 matching 8 bases. The V gene end was trimmed by 5 bases and the J gene end by 0 bases; junction bases not matched to a gene: 6. The CDR3 contains 15 residues. Germline CDR1 and CDR2: DFQATT and SNEGSKA (reference sequence). The CDR3 loop reads CSAPGQGTSYNEQFF. In nucleotides, the CDR3 is TGCAGTGCTCCTGGACAGGGAACCTCCTACAATGAGCAGTTCTTC.

In regard to this clonotype: This could be a read error, since a much larger clone is one nucleotide away. This sequence joins TRBV5-1 and TRBJ2-1; TRBD2 is a possible D gene (5 bases). From germline, CDR1 is SGHRS and CDR2 YFSETQ. V was pared by 4 bases and J by 8 bases, with 19 bases between. This CDR3 is built from 15 residues. CDR3 protein: CASSTTEGFYDEQFF. The CDR3, as DNA: TGCGCCAGCAGCACCACAGAGGGTTTTTACGATGAGCAGTTCTTC. The variable domain in full, completed from reference TRBV5-1 and TRBJ2-1, reads KAGVTQTPRYLIKTRGQQVTLSCSPISGHRSVSWYQQTPGQGLQFLFEYFSETQRNKGNFPGRFSGRQFSNSRSEMNVSTLELGDSALYLCASSTTEGFYDEQFFGPGTRLTVL.

The J gene is TRBJ2-2, the V gene TRBV20-1, with a possible D match to TRBD1 (6 bases). The CDR3 consists of 14 residues. CDR1 and CDR2 from the germline V gene are DFQATT and SNEGSKA (reference sequence). Trimming removed 6 bases at V and 2 bases at J, with 13 bases between. The CDR3 spells CSATDRPNTGELFF. CDR3 nucleotides: TGCAGTGCCACCGACAGGCCAAACACCGGGGAGCTGTTTTTT.

CDR3 amino acids: CSAPRAGTTGELFF. For the CDR3, the DNA is TGCAGTGCCCCTAGGGCAGGCACCACCGGGGAGCTGTTTTTT. This chain connects TRBV20-1 to TRBJ2-2; D gene unclear. V lost 6 bases to trimming and J lost 4 bases, with 15 bases between them. This CDR3 is 14 amino acids long. The germline V gene has CDR1 DFQATT and CDR2 SNEGSKA (reference sequence).

This clonotype was counted many times. This chain links TRBV7-2 with TRBJ2-3; either TRBD1 or TRBD2 may supply D (5 bases each). Deletions cut 1 base from V and 1 base from J, with 9 bases between. Germline V gene sequence: CDR1 SGHTA, CDR2 FQGNSA. CDR3 length equals 15 residues. CDR3 protein: CASSLGGVGTDTQYF. The CDR3 DNA follows: TGTGCCAGCAGCTTAGGAGGGGTGGGCACAGATACGCAGTATTTT.

There are many counts of this clonotype. This sequence joins TRBV4-3 and TRBJ2-7; D unclear. The CDR3 spans 14 residues. V was shortened by 3 bases and J by 2 bases, with 11 bases between the two germline ends. Germline CDR1 LGHNA, CDR2 YSLEER. This chain's CDR3 is CASSQLTNPYEQYF. The DNA for the CDR3 is TGCGCCAGCAGCCAGCTGACAAACCCCTACGAGCAGTACTTC.

This clonotype occurred many times. J is TRBJ2-7 and V is TRBV20-1; D gene unclear. The CDR3 spans 13 residues. Trimming left V 8 bases short and J 0 bases short, with 14 bases between. The germline gives CDR1 DFQATT, CDR2 SNEGSKA (reference sequence). CDR3: CSTFRAASYEQYF. In nucleotides, the CDR3 is TGCAGTACTTTCCGGGCCGCCTCCTACGAGCAGTACTTC.

The rearrangement joins TRBV6-5 to TRBJ2-2; 12 bases agree with TRBD1. V was pared by 2 bases and J by 4 bases, with 8 bases of the junction left unmatched. CDR3 length: 18 amino acids. Germline V gene data show CDR1 as MNHEY and CDR2 as SVGAGI. CDR3: CASSYGTGGEIGTGELFF. CDR3 sequence (DNA): TGTGCCAGCAGTTACGGGACAGGGGGCGAAATTGGCACCGGGGAGCTGTTTTTT.

This clonotype has at least ten counts. The chain links TRBV12-3 or TRBV12-4 to TRBJ2-1; D is perhaps TRBD1 or TRBD2 (5 bases each). This CDR3 is 13 amino acids long. V shed 1 base and J shed 8 bases, with 9 bases lying between them. CDR3 DNA sequence: TGTGCCAGCAGTTTAGTGGGGCGGGATGAGCAGTTCTTC. Its protein is CASSLVGRDEQFF.

This clonotype has only a few counts. The V gene is TRBV20-1, the J gene TRBJ2-3, with D perhaps TRBD2 (6 bases). V lost 0 bases and J 0 bases, leaving 13 bases between the germline ends. The CDR3 contains 16 residues. CDR1 is DFQATT and CDR2 is SNEGSKA in the germline V gene (reference sequence). The CDR3 here is CSARDWGDRSTDTQYF. The CDR3 DNA reads TGCAGTGCTAGAGATTGGGGGGATCGGAGCACAGATACGCAGTATTTT.

As regards this clonotype: One junction end does not reproduce the germline sequence, and a read error may be involved. This chain joins TRBV28 and TRBJ1-1; TRBD1 might be the D (5 bases). The CDR3 extends over 16 amino acids. CDR1 and CDR2 (germline): MDHEN, SYDVKM. The CDR3 protein is CASSLGKPGKDVEAFF. DNA for the CDR3: TGTGCCAGCAGTTTGGGAAAGCCAGGGAAGGACGTGGAAGCTTTCTTC.

This clonotype was counted a few times. The chain uses TRBV6-6 and TRBJ2-1; D is undetermined. The V gene's germline CDR1 is MNHNY and CDR2 SVGAGI (reference sequence). The V end was cut by 8 bases, the J end by 6 bases, with 8 bases between. This CDR3 has 11 residues. The CDR3 DNA is TGTGCCAGCCGACTTACCAATGAGCAGTTCTTC. This gives the protein CASRLTNEQFF.

The chain recombines TRBV29-1 with TRBJ2-7, with TRBD1 identical over 9 bases. Looked up from germline, CDR1 is SQVTM and CDR2 is ANQGSEA. This CDR3 is 13 amino acids long. With 7 bases clipped from V and 4 bases from J, the junction kept 8 bases outside the gene matches. CDR3 amino acids: CSALGQGLYEQYF. The CDR3 DNA is TGCAGCGCACTCGGACAGGGGCTTTACGAGCAGTACTTC.

This clonotype was recorded a few times. The rearrangement links TRBV4-1 to TRBJ2-2; D uncertain. Trimming stripped 1 base from V and 6 bases from J, with 9 bases between. CDR1 and CDR2 (germline): MGHRA, YSYEKL. The CDR3 has 14 amino acids. For the CDR3, the DNA is TGCGCCAGCAGCCAAGGGTTACGGCCCGGGGAGCTGTTTTTT. It encodes CASSQGLRPGELFF.

This clonotype was observed a few times. This chain joins TRBV11-2 and TRBJ2-3, with 8 bases lining up with TRBD1. Trimming removed 5 bases from V and 4 bases from J; junction bases left unmatched: 2. This CDR3 contains 13 residues. Germline assignment: CDR1 SGHAT and CDR2 FQNNGV. The CDR3 here is CASSPTGADTQYF. DNA for the CDR3: TGTGCCAGCAGCCCGACAGGGGCAGATACGCAGTATTTT.

Ten or more counts support this clonotype. The chain couples TRBV6-2 or TRBV6-3 to TRBJ2-1, with D possibly being TRBD1 (5 bases). Germline lookup yields CDR1 MNHEY and CDR2 SVGEGT. Trimming removed 0 bases at V and 9 bases at J, with 12 bases between. The CDR3 consists of 14 residues. The CDR3, as DNA: TGTGCCAGCAGTTACTCGCGACCTCAGGGTGAGCAGTTCTTC. This translates into CASSYSRPQGEQFF.

The CDR3 bases are TGCGCCAGCAGCCGCATGAGGGTCTACGAGCAGTACTTC. This sequence encodes CASSRMRVYEQYF. The rearrangement joins TRBV10-2 to TRBJ2-7; D might be TRBD2 (5 bases). Germline V gene data show CDR1 as WSHSY and CDR2 as SAAADI. The CDR3 loop spans 13 amino acids. Deletions cut 6 bases from V and 3 bases from J, with 12 bases between.

This clonotype was seen a handful of times. This chain uses TRBV29-1 with TRBJ1-1; D uncertain. The CDR3 extends over 11 amino acids. Trimming shortened V by 4 bases and J by 1 base, and 4 bases separated the two germline ends. Germline values: CDR1 SQVTM, CDR2 ANQGSEA. The CDR3 loop is CSVVKNTEAFF. In DNA, the CDR3 is TGCAGCGTTGTAAAGAACACTGAAGCTTTCTTT.